This note documents a single T cell receptor (beta chain) sequence. Its antigen is as yet unknown. This entry is derived from a study of T cell responses to AZD1222 COVID-19 vaccine. Study at large: Combined were second doses at about 4 or about 12 weeks.

General observations from the study: Repertoire sampling occurred only after the peak T cell response. A rise in Spike-specific TCR breadth and depth followed two AZD1222 doses. Donors in the cohort were predominantly white British and more often female, and clonal diversity was possibly underestimated.

The CDR3 consists of 15 residues. V lost 4 bases to trimming and J lost 6 bases; unmatched junction nucleotides: 6. The V gene's germline CDR1 is SGHDT and CDR2 YYEEEE. Only in-frame clones appear in the TCRdb table, and some are missing; sequencing was by immunoSEQ multiplex PCR. Counted here are 100,000 to 150,000 clones, about 87% occurring once; the ten biggest clones make up roughly 4%. The material sequenced was peripheral blood, taken on day 0 of AZD1222 vaccination. This TCR was sampled from an adult in good health. V and J are TRBV5-6 and TRBJ1-4; 10 bases fit TRBD1. For the CDR3, the DNA is TGTGCCAGCAGCCTGGCCGGGACAGGGGATGAAAAACTGTTTTTT. The encoded protein is CASSLAGTGDEKLFF.